This T cell receptor (beta chain) was profiled in a study of blood T cell repertoires in COVID-19. Background on the study: T cells, B-cell-depleted T cells, or PBMCs supplied cDNA or gDNA.

This CDR3 has 14 amino acids. V was clipped by 0 bases and J by 6 bases, with 8 bases between them. Germline assignment: CDR1 SGHAT and CDR2 FQNNGV. Patients in Seattle were enrolled during active infection, then followed longitudinally. As for this clone: In the same sample, other DNA sequences code for this CDR3.

Assay used: immunoSEQ multiplex PCR; TCRdb lists only in-frame clones, some missing. Of 150,000 to 200,000 clones listed, around 80% are singletons. Sequences were obtained from peripheral blood. The V call is TRBV11-2, the J call TRBJ1-4; no reliable D call. The receptor was derived from a woman aged 60-75 years with COVID-19, enrolled during active disease. The CDR3 DNA reads TGTGCCAGCAGCTTAGATCGGTTGGATGAAAAACTGTTTTTT. Its translation: CASSLDRLDEKLFF. The whole variable domain, remainder taken from reference TRBV11-2 and TRBJ1-4, is EAGVAQSPRYKIIEKRQSVAFWCNPISGHATLYWYQQILGQGPKLLIQFQNNGVVDDSQLPKDRFSAERLKGVDSTLKIQPAKLEDSAVYLCASSLDRLDEKLFFGSGTQLSVL.